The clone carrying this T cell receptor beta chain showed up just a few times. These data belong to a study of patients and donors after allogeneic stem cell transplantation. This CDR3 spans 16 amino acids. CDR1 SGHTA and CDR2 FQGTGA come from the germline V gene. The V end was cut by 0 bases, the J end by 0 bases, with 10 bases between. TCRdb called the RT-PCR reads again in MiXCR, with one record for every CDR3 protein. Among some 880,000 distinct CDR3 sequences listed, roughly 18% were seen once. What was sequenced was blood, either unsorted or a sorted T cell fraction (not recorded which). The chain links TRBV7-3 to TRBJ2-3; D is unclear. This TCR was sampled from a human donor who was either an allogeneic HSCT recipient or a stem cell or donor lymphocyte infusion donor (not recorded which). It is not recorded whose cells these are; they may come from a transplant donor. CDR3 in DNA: TGTGCCAGCAGCTTAACGAGGCGGTCTAGCACAGATACGCAGTATTTT. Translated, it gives CASSLTRRSSTDTQYF.